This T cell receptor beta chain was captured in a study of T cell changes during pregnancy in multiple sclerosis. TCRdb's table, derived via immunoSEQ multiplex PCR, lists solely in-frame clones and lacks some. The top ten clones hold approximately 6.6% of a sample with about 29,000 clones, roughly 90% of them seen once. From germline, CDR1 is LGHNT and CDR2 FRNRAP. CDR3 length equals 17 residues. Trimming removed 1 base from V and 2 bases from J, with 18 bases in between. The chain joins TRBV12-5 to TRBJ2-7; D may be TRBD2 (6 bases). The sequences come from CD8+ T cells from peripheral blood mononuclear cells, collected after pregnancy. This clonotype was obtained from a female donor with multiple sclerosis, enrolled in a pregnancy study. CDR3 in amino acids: CASGLALGGPEAYEQYF. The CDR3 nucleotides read TGTGCTAGTGGTTTGGCCCTGGGGGGTCCGGAGGCCTACGAGCAGTACTTC. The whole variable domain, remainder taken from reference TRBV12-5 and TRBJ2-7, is DARVTQTPRHKVTEMGQEVTMRCQPILGHNTVFWYRQTMMQGLELLAYFRNRAPLDDSGMPKDRFSAEMPDATLATLKIQPSEPRDSAVYFCASGLALGGPEAYEQYFGPGTRLTVT.